This entry lists 2 T cell receptor beta chains sequenced from one sample in a study of T cell repertoires in cytomegalovirus infection. From the reads, TCRdb called clonotypes with MiXCR, one entry per CDR3 protein. The data contain approximately 150,000 distinct CDR3 sequences, under 8% of them seen just once; the ten biggest clones take up about a sixth. Material for sequencing was PBMCs. The receptors stem from a human donor in good health (CMV status not recorded). Some clones in this sample may be carry-over from other donors' samples.

This clonotype was seen ten or more times. The chain carries TRBV20-1 and TRBJ1-1, with a possible D match to TRBD1 (5 bases). Germline CDR1 and CDR2: DFQATT and SNEGSKA (reference sequence). This CDR3 spans 13 amino acids. Trimming stripped 3 bases from V and 5 bases from J, with 13 bases between. The CDR3 loop reads CSASIPGRTEAFF. The CDR3 DNA reads TGCAGTGCTAGTATACCGGGGCGGACTGAAGCTTTCTTT.

This clonotype occurred many times. The J gene is TRBJ2-3, the V gene TRBV7-2; D unresolved. The CDR3 covers 13 residues. Trimming removed 2 bases at V and 1 base at J, with 4 bases between. CDR1 and CDR2 from the germline V gene are SGHTA and FQGNSA. The CDR3 DNA reads TGTGCCAGCAGCTTAAGCGGCACAGATACGCAGTATTTT. Translating gives CASSLSGTDTQYF.